The sequence of this T cell receptor (beta chain) was determined in a study of blood T cell repertoires in COVID-19. Study-level information: The cDNA or gDNA used as material had been derived from T cells, B-cell-depleted T cells, or PBMCs.

TCRdb's table, derived via immunoSEQ multiplex PCR, lists solely in-frame clones and lacks some. The sample includes 150,000 to 200,000 clones, 85% to 90% of them seen just once. CDR1 is LNHDA and CDR2 is SQIVND in the germline V gene (reference sequence). V lost 7 bases, J lost 5 bases, and 10 bases stayed unmatched. The CDR3 is made up of 16 amino acids. The source material was peripheral blood. The chain employs TRBV19 and TRBJ2-3, with 12 positions matching TRBD2. This TCR derives from a man between 18 and 35 years old with active or convalescent COVID-19. The CDR3 protein is CASKSLAGGTVDTQYF. The CDR3 coding sequence is TGTGCCAGTAAGAGTCTAGCGGGGGGGACCGTAGATACGCAGTATTTT.